This TCR beta chain is from a study of T cells in Graves' hyperthyroidism and ophthalmopathy. Template material for amplifying TCR beta CDR3 regions consisted of RNA transcripts. Carried out on the TCR CDR3, a first-round RT-PCR used the HTBI primer set. TCRdb processed the multiplex PCR reads anew with MiXCR; each CDR3 protein has one entry. This table holds some 300,000 distinct CDR3 sequences, over 15% found once. Germline CDR1 reads DFQATT; CDR2 reads SNEGSKA (reference sequence). Deletions cut 3 bases from V and 5 bases from J, with 16 bases between. The CDR3 extends over 14 amino acids. This clonotype was seen a few times. Diagnoses were established using clinical symptoms, serum thyroxine and TRAb, thyroid ultrasound and orbital computed tomography.

The sequence was collected from a man in his thirties or forties with Graves' hyperthyroidism. The rearrangement joins TRBV20-1 to TRBJ1-1; D may be TRBD1 (5 bases). The material sequenced was blood. CDR3 sequence (DNA): TGCAGTGCTAGTGGGCGGGGGGGGTCGACTGAAGCTTTCTTT. Encoded protein: CSASGRGGSTEAFF.